The 2 T cell receptor beta chains reported below all come from one sample, sequenced in a study of high-grade serous ovarian cancer treatment subgroups listed by TCRdb under 2021. Tumor samples were collected prior to definitive surgery or chemotherapy. The library came from the immunoSEQ multiplex PCR assay. The table was pulled from immuneACCESS by TCRdb, which kept in-frame rearrangements only. Such tables lose some clones; where checked, under half of the loss comes from unresolved V genes, and the rest has no known cause. Across this sample there are 1,500 to 2,000 clones, with approximately 75% seen only once. The ten top clones hold approximately 40% of the sample. The specimen sequenced was tumor tissue. The receptors come from a human donor with high-grade serous ovarian cancer.

In its sample, this clone ranks as large. V and J are TRBV4-1 and TRBJ2-1, with TRBD2 as a possible D gene (5 bases). CDR1 is MGHRA and CDR2 is YSYEKL in the germline V gene. Trimming took 4 bases from V and 13 from J, leaving 11 bases between them. CDR3 length: 11 residues. CDR3 sequence (DNA): TGCGCCAGCAGCCGTGGAGGACCACAGTTCTTC. This gives the protein CASSRGGPQFF.

The V and J genes are TRBV29-1 and TRBJ2-1; 9 bases align to TRBD1. J was trimmed by 6 bases and V by 6 bases; bases with no gene match: 6. The CDR3 extends over 13 amino acids. Germline V gene lookup returns CDR1 SQVTM and CDR2 ANQGSEA. CDR3 sequence reads: CSVNRGQANEQFF. CDR3 nucleotides: TGCAGCGTAAACAGGGGGCAGGCCAATGAGCAGTTCTTC.